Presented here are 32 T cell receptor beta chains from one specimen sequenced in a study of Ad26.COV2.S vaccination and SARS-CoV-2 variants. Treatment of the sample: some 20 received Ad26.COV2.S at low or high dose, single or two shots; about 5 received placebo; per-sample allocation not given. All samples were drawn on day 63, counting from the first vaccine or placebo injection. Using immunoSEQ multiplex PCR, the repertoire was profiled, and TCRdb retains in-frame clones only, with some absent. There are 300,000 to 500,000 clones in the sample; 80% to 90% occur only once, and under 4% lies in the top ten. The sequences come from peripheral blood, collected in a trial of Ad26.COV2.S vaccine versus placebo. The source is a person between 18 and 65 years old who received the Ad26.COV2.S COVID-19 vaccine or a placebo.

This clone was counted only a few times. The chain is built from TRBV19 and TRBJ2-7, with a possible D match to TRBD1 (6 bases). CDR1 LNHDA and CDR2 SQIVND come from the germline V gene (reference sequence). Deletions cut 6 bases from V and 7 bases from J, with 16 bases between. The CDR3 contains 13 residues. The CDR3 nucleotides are TGTGCCAGTAGGGACAGCTTCGGAGGTGAGCAGTACTTC. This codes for CASRDSFGGEQYF.

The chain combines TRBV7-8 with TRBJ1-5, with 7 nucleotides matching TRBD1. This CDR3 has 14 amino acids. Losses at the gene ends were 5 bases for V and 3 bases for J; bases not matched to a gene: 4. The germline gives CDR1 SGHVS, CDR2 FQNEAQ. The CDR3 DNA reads TGTGCCAGCAGCATTGACAGGGTCAATCAGCCCCAGCATTTT. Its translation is CASSIDRVNQPQHF.

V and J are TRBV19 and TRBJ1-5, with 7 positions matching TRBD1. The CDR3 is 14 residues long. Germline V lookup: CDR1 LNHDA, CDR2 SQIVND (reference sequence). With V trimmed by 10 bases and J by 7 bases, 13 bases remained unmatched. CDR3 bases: TGTGCCACGACAAGACAGGGTCGTCAACAGCCCCAGCATTTT. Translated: CATTRQGRQQPQHF.

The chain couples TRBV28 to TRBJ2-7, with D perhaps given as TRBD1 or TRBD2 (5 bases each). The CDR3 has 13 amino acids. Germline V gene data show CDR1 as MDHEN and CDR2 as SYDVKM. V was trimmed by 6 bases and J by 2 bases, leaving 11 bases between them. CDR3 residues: CASRTGPPYEQYF. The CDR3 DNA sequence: TGTGCCAGCAGAACGGGGCCGCCCTACGAGCAGTACTTC. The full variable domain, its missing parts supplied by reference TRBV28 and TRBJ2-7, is DVKVTQSSRYLVKRTGEKVFLECVQDMDHENMFWYRQDPGLGLRLIYFSYDVKMKEKGDIPEGYSVSREKKERFSLILESASTNQTSMYLCASRTGPPYEQYFGPGTRLTVT.

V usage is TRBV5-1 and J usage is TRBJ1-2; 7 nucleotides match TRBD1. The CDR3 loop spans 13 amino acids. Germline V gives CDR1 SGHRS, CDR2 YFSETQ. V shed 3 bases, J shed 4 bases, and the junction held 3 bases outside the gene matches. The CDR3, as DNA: TGCGCCAGCAGCTGGGACAGACTCTATGGCTACACCTTC. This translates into CASSWDRLYGYTF.

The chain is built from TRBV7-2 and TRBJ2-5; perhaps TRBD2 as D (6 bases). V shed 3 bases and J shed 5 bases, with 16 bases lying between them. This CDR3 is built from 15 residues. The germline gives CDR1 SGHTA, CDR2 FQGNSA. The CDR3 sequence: CASSFLSRDSETQYF. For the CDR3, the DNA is TGTGCCAGCAGCTTCCTCTCCAGGGACTCGGAGACCCAGTACTTC.

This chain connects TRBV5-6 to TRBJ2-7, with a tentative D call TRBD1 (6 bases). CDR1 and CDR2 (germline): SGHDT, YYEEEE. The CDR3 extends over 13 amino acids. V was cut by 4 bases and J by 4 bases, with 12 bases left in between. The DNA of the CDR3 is TGTGCCAGCAGCAAAGGGACACAATACGAGCAGTACTTC. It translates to CASSKGTQYEQYF.

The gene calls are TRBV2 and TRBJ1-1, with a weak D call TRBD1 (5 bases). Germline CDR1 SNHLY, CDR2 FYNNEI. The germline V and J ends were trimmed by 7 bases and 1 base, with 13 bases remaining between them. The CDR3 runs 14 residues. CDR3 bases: TGTGCCAGCACTAACGGGACGGGGAACACTGAAGCTTTCTTT. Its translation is CASTNGTGNTEAFF.

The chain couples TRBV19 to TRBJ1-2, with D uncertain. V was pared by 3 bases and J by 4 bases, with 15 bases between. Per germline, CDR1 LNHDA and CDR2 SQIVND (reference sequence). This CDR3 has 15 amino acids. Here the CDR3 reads CASSISSRVIYGYTF. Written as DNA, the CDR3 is TGTGCCAGTAGTATCTCCTCCCGGGTGATCTATGGCTACACCTTC.

The CDR3 DNA reads as TGTGCCTGGAGTGGACAGAGGAACACTGAAGCTTTCTTT. Translating gives CAWSGQRNTEAFF. The chain couples TRBV30 to TRBJ1-1; weak D call: TRBD1 (5 bases). Germline CDR1 and CDR2: GTSNPN and SVGIG (reference sequence). V lost 1 base and J 1 base, leaving 7 bases between the germline ends. The CDR3 is made up of 13 amino acids.

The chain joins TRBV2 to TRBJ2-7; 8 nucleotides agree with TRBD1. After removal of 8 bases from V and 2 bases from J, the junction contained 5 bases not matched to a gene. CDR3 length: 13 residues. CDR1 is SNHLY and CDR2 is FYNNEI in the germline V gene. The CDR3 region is CASGRDRTYEQYF. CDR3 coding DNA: TGTGCCAGCGGCCGGGACAGGACCTACGAGCAGTACTTC. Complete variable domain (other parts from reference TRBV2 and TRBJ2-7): EPEVTQTPSHQVTQMGQEVILRCVPISNHLYFYWYRQILGQKVEFLVSFYNNEISEKSEIFDDQFSVERPDGSNFTLKIRSTKLEDSAMYFCASGRDRTYEQYFGPGTRLTVT.

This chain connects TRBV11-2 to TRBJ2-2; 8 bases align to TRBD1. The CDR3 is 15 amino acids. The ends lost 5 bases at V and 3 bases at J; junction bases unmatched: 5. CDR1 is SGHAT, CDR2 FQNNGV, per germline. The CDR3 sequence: CASSPRTGHTGELFF. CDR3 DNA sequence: TGTGCCAGCAGCCCAAGGACAGGGCACACCGGGGAGCTGTTTTTT.

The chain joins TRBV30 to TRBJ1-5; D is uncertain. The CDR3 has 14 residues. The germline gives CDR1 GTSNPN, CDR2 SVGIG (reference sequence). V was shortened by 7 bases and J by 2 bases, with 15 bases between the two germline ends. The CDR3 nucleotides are TGTGCCTTCAGGAGAGTCGGAGGCAATCAGCCCCAGCATTTT. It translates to CAFRRVGGNQPQHF.

CDR3 sequence: CASSLAEAGELFF. For the CDR3, the DNA is TGTGCCAGCAGCTTAGCGGAGGCCGGGGAGCTGTTTTTT. The V gene is TRBV7-2, the J gene TRBJ2-2, with a tentative D call TRBD2 (5 bases). V lost 0 bases and J lost 6, with 5 bases in between. The germline V gene encodes CDR1 SGHTA and CDR2 FQGNSA. There are 13 residues in the CDR3.

CDR3 amino acids: CASSPRRFNYGYTF. CDR3 DNA: TGTGCCAGCAGCCCTAGAAGGTTTAACTATGGCTACACCTTC. The V call is TRBV7-6, the J call TRBJ1-2; D call uncertain. V lost 5 bases to trimming and J lost 1 base, with 11 bases between them. The CDR3 loop spans 14 amino acids. Germline lookup yields CDR1 SGHVS and CDR2 FNYEAQ.

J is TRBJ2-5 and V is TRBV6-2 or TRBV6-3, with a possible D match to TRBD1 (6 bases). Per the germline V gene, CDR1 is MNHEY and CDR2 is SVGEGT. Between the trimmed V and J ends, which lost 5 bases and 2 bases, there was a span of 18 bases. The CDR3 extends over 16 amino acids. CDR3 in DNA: TGTGCCAGCAGTAAAAACTCTTACAGGGTTCAAGAGACCCAGTACTTC. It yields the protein CASSKNSYRVQETQYF.

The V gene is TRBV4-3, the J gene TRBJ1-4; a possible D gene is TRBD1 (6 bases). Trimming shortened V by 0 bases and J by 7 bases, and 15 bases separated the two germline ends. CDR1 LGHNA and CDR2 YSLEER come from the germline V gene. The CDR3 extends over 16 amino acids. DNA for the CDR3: TGCGCCAGCAGCCAAGAATTTGGGCAGGGGCGTGAAAAACTGTTTTTT. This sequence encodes CASSQEFGQGREKLFF.

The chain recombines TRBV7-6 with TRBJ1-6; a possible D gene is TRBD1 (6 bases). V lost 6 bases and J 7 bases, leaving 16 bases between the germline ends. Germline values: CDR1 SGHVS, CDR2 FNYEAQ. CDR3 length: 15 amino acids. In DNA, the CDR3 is TGTGCCAGCAGTCTCCGACAGGCCATCAATTCACCCCTCCACTTT. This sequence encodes CASSLRQAINSPLHF.

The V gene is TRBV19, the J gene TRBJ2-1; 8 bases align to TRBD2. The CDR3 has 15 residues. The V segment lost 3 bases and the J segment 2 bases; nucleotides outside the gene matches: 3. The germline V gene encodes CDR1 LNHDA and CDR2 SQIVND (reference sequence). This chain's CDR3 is CASSIYGGAYNEQFF. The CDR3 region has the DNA TGTGCCAGTAGTATCTACGGGGGGGCCTACAATGAGCAGTTCTTC.

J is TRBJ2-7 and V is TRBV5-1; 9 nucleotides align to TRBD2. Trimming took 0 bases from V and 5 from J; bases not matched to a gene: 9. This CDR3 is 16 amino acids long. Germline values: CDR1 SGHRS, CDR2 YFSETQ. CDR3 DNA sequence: TGCGCCAGCAGCTTGGGCAGCGGGGGGCGGTCCAACGAGCAGTACTTC. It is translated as CASSLGSGGRSNEQYF.

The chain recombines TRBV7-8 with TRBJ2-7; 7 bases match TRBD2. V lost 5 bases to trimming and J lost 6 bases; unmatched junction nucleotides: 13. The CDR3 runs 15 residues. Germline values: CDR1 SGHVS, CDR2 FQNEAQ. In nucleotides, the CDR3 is TGTGCCAGCAGCACTACGGGGGGTCCGGTCGGCGAGCAGTACTTC. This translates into CASSTTGGPVGEQYF.

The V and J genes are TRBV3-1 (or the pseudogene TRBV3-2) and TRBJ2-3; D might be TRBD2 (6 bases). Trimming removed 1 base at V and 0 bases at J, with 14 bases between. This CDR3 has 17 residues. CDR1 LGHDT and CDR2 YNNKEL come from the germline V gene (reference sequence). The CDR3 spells CASSQGTYSGSTDTQYF. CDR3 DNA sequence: TGTGCCAGCAGCCAAGGGACCTATAGCGGAAGCACAGATACGCAGTATTTT.

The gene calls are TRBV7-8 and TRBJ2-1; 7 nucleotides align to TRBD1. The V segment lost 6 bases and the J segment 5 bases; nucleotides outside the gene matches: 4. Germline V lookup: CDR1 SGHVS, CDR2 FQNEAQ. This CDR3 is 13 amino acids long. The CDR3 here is CASRKDRNNEQFF. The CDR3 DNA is TGTGCCAGCAGGAAGGACAGGAACAATGAGCAGTTCTTC.

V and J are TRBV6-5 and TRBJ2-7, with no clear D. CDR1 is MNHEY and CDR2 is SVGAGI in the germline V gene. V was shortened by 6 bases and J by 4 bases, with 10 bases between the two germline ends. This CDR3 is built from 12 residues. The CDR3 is CASSLVRYEQYF. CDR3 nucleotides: TGTGCCAGCAGCTTGGTAAGATACGAGCAGTACTTC.

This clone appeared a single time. CDR3 region: CASSKVAYGYTF. In nucleotides, the CDR3 is TGTGCCAGCAGCAAGGTCGCCTATGGCTACACCTTC. V gene TRBV21-1 combines with J gene TRBJ1-2. TRBV21-1 is deemed a pseudogene. The CDR3 contains 12 residues.

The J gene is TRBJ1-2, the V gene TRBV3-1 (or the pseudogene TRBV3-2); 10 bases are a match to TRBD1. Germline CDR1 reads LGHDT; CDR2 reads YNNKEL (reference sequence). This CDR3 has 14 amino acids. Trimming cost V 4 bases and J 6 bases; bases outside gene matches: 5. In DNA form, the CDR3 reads TGTGCCAGCAGCCGCCTGACAGGGGGCGATGGCTACACCTTC. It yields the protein CASSRLTGGDGYTF.

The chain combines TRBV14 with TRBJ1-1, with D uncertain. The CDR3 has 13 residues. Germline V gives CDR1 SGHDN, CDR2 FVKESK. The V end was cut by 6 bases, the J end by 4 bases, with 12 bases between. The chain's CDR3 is CASSEGPSTEAFF. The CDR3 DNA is TGTGCCAGCAGTGAAGGGCCATCCACTGAAGCTTTCTTT.

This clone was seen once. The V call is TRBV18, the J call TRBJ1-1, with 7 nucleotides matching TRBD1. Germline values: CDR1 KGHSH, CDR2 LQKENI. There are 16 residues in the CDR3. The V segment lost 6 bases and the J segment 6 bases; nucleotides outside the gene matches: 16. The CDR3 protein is CASSQYLGQEDSEAFF. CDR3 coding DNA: TGTGCCAGCTCCCAATATTTAGGACAGGAAGATTCTGAAGCTTTCTTT.

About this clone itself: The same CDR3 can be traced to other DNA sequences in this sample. CDR3 loop: CASSRQLNQPQHF. CDR3 nucleotides: TGTGCCAGTAGTCGACAGTTAAATCAGCCCCAGCATTTT. This sequence joins TRBV19 and TRBJ1-5; D may be TRBD1 (5 bases). Per germline, CDR1 LNHDA and CDR2 SQIVND (reference sequence). The germline V and J ends were trimmed by 5 bases and 4 bases, with 9 bases remaining between them. This CDR3 has 13 amino acids.

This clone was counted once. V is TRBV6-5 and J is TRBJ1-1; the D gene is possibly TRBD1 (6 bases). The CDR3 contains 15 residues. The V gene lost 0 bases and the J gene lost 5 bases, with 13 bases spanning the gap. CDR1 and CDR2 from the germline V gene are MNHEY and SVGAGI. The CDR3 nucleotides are TGTGCCAGCAGTTACTCGAATGGGGGGCTTACTGAAGCTTTCTTT. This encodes CASSYSNGGLTEAFF.

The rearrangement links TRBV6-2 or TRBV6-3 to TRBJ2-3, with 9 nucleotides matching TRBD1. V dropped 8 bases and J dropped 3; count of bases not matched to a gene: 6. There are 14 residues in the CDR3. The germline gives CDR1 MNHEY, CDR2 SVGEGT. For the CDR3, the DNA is TGTGCCAGCCGTTGGGACAGGGAGACAGATACGCAGTATTTT. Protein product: CASRWDRETDTQYF.

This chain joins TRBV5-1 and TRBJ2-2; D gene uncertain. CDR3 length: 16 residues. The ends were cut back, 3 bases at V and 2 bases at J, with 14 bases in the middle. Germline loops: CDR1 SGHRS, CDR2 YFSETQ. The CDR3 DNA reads TGCGCCAGCAGCTATGTGACCTACGATAACACCGGGGAGCTGTTTTTT. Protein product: CASSYVTYDNTGELFF.